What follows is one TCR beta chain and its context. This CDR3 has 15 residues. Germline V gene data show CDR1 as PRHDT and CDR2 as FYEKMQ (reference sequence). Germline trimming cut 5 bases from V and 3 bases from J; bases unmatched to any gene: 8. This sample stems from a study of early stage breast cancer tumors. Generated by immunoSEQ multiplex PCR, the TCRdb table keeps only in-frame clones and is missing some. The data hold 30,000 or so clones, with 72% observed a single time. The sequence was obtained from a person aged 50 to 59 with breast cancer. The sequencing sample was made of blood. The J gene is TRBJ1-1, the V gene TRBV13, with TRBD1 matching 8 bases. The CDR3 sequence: CASSQRQGRDTEAFF. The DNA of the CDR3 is TGTGCCAGCAGCCAAAGACAGGGGAGAGACACTGAAGCTTTCTTT.